The 25 T cell receptor beta chains below were found in one sample sequenced in a study of T cell responses to AZD1222 COVID-19 vaccine. Profiled with immunoSEQ multiplex PCR; TCRdb holds only in-frame clones, not every one. Among roughly 71,000 clones, approximately 81% were seen once, and the ten largest hold roughly 22%. Sequencing used peripheral blood, obtained on day 0 of AZD1222 vaccination. The receptors here all came from an adult in good health.

The chain couples TRBV2 to TRBJ2-7; TRBD2 matches 9 bases. The CDR3 runs 14 residues. V dropped 7 bases and J dropped 5; count of bases not matched to a gene: 9. Germline V gives CDR1 SNHLY, CDR2 FYNNEI. The CDR3 here is CASTPSGKDNEQYF. CDR3 nucleotides: TGTGCCAGCACCCCTAGCGGGAAGGATAACGAGCAGTACTTC. The whole variable domain, filled in from reference TRBV2 and TRBJ2-7, reads EPEVTQTPSHQVTQMGQEVILRCVPISNHLYFYWYRQILGQKVEFLVSFYNNEISEKSEIFDDQFSVERPDGSNFTLKIRSTKLEDSAMYFCASTPSGKDNEQYFGPGTRLTVT.

The V gene is TRBV19, the J gene TRBJ1-3; D not certain. The CDR3 extends over 14 amino acids. The V and J ends lost 3 bases and 1 base respectively, with 7 bases between them. Germline assignment: CDR1 LNHDA and CDR2 SQIVND (reference sequence). CDR3 bases: TGTGCCAGTAGTATGAGGCTTTCTGGAAACACCATATATTTT. Its translation is CASSMRLSGNTIYF.

CDR3: CASSSYTGELFF. DNA for the CDR3: TGTGCCAGCTCATCCTACACCGGGGAGCTGTTTTTT. The V gene is TRBV18, the J gene TRBJ2-2; D is unclear. CDR1 and CDR2 from the germline V gene are KGHSH and LQKENI. The CDR3 sequence is 12 residues long. V lost 5 bases to trimming and J lost 3 bases, with 4 bases between them.

The V gene is TRBV3-1 (or the pseudogene TRBV3-2), the J gene TRBJ2-2, with D unclear. V lost 2 bases to trimming and J lost 8 bases, with 9 bases between them. The length of the CDR3 is 13 residues. CDR1 is LGHDT and CDR2 is YNNKEL in the germline V gene (reference sequence). CDR3 DNA sequence: TGTGCCAGCAGCCAACTACGTACAGGGGAGCTGTTTTTT. Protein: CASSQLRTGELFF.

The chain employs TRBV2 and TRBJ1-6; maybe TRBD1 (5 bases). Trimming removed 4 bases at V and 10 bases at J, with 14 bases between. This CDR3 has 14 residues. Germline CDR1 and CDR2: SNHLY and FYNNEI. The CDR3 nucleotides read TGTGCCAGCAGTGTTGGGGGTTTTGGGTCACCCCTCCACTTT. It encodes CASSVGGFGSPLHF.

This clone has more than one count but fewer than ten. The chain has TRBV7-9 and TRBJ2-1; the D gene is possibly TRBD2 (5 bases). The germline gives CDR1 SEHNR, CDR2 FQNEAQ (reference sequence). Trimming removed 7 bases at V and 4 bases at J, with 17 bases between. The CDR3 totals 15 residues. CDR3 region: CASTPLATGYNEQFF. The CDR3 nucleotides read TGTGCCAGCACCCCATTAGCGACCGGGTACAATGAGCAGTTCTTC.

This clone was picked up one time. V gene TRBV28 combines with J gene TRBJ1-1, with D tentatively TRBD1 (6 bases). Looked up from germline, CDR1 is MDHEN and CDR2 is SYDVKM. Trimming removed 6 bases at V and 5 bases at J, with 13 bases between. The CDR3 spans 13 residues. The chain's CDR3 is CASSTQGGTEAFF. CDR3 nucleotide sequence: TGTGCCAGCAGCACACAGGGAGGTACTGAAGCTTTCTTT.

This clone has just a few counts. The chain recombines TRBV2 with TRBJ1-1; no reliable D call. CDR1 and CDR2 (germline): SNHLY, FYNNEI. This CDR3 is 16 amino acids long. V was trimmed by 8 bases and J by 0 bases, leaving 19 bases between them. The CDR3 reads CASVTEDLVVNTEAFF. The CDR3 coding sequence is TGTGCCAGCGTAACGGAGGACCTGGTTGTGAACACTGAAGCTTTCTTT.

This clone was seen a handful of times. The V gene is TRBV5-1, the J gene TRBJ1-1; D call uncertain. CDR3 length: 14 amino acids. Germline CDR1 and CDR2: SGHRS and YFSETQ. Trimming took off 4 bases at V and 1 base at J, with 11 bases between the two ends. Here the CDR3 DNA reads TGCGCCAGCAGCGCCTCGGGAGGGAACACTGAAGCTTTCTTT. Protein product: CASSASGGNTEAFF.

This rearrangement joins TRBV5-1 to TRBJ2-3; D is uncertain. This CDR3 has 14 amino acids. Germline values: CDR1 SGHRS, CDR2 YFSETQ. Trimming stripped 4 bases from V and 0 bases from J, with 9 bases between. In nucleotides, the CDR3 is TGCGCCAGCAGCCCCGTTCCTAGCACAGATACGCAGTATTTT. This translates into CASSPVPSTDTQYF.

The J gene is TRBJ2-7, the V gene TRBV20-1; possible D gene TRBD1, 6 bases. CDR1 and CDR2 (germline): DFQATT, SNEGSKA (reference sequence). The CDR3 covers 11 residues. V was pared by 6 bases and J by 6 bases, with 12 bases between. For the CDR3, the DNA is TGCAGTGCCAAAGGGACACTCGAGCAGTACTTC. The encoded protein is CSAKGTLEQYF.

This chain joins TRBV5-1 and TRBJ1-2; D is uncertain. V shed 2 bases and J shed 5 bases, with 19 bases lying between them. The CDR3 runs to 16 residues. The germline CDR1 and CDR2 sequences are SGHRS and YFSETQ. The CDR3 is CASSLNRASSLYGYTF. DNA of the CDR3: TGCGCCAGCAGCTTAAACCGGGCCAGCTCCCTATATGGCTACACCTTC.

The chain is built from TRBV7-3 and TRBJ1-1; D gene ambiguous. Germline CDR1 and CDR2: SGHTA and FQGTGA. The V and J ends lost 1 base and 4 bases respectively, with 13 bases between them. This CDR3 region has 15 residues. CDR3 sequence reads: CASSLRSKGSTEAFF. CDR3 nucleotide sequence: TGTGCCAGCAGCTTAAGGAGCAAAGGGAGCACTGAAGCTTTCTTT.

The chain uses TRBV3-1 (or the pseudogene TRBV3-2) and TRBJ1-2; 7 bases agree with TRBD1. Germline V gene lookup returns CDR1 LGHDT and CDR2 YNNKEL (reference sequence). CDR3 length: 13 amino acids. Trimming at V came to 4 bases and at J to 10 bases, leaving 9 bases not matched to a gene. In nucleotides, the CDR3 is TGTGCCAGCAGCCCCGGGCTACAGGGGCCCTACACCTTC. It codes for CASSPGLQGPYTF.

J is TRBJ2-7 and V is TRBV6-4; D perhaps matches TRBD2 (5 bases). V dropped 4 bases and J dropped 0 bases, with 13 bases sitting between them. The CDR3 is made up of 15 amino acids. Germline-derived CDR1 and CDR2 are MRHNA and SNTAGT. As DNA, the CDR3 is TGTGCCAGCAGTGGACTACAGAGACCCTCCTACGAGCAGTACTTC. This sequence encodes CASSGLQRPSYEQYF.

The chain links TRBV29-1 to TRBJ1-1, with a weak D call TRBD1 (5 bases). Germline V gene sequence: CDR1 SQVTM, CDR2 ANQGSEA. V dropped 3 bases and J dropped 4 bases, with 12 bases sitting between them. The CDR3 has 13 amino acids. The CDR3 region has the DNA TGCAGCGTTGATAAGGGGTCGGGCACTGAAGCTTTCTTT. Translation: CSVDKGSGTEAFF.

The rearrangement joins TRBV13 to TRBJ2-3; no definite D call. The CDR3 is 12 amino acids. The germline CDR1 and CDR2 sequences are PRHDT and FYEKMQ (reference sequence). The V and J ends lost 5 bases and 0 bases respectively, with 3 bases between them. CDR3 residues: CASSISTDTQYF. Written as DNA, the CDR3 is TGTGCCAGCAGCATAAGCACAGATACGCAGTATTTT.

This chain connects TRBV9 to TRBJ1-2, with D unclear. The CDR3 contains 14 residues. Germline-derived CDR1 and CDR2 are SGDLS and YYNGEE. V was trimmed by 0 bases and J by 5 bases, leaving 11 bases between them. This CDR3 is CASSVGHGGYGYTF. DNA for the CDR3: TGTGCCAGCAGCGTAGGTCACGGAGGATATGGCTACACCTTC.

The V gene is TRBV19, the J gene TRBJ1-6, with D tentatively TRBD1 (5 bases). This CDR3 comprises 13 residues. V was shortened by 0 bases and J by 13 bases, with 10 bases between the two germline ends. Germline V gene data show CDR1 as LNHDA and CDR2 as SQIVND (reference sequence). The CDR3 spells CASSIDLRDPLHF. The CDR3 DNA sequence: TGTGCCAGTAGTATAGACCTCAGGGACCCCCTCCACTTT. Filled out from reference TRBV19 and TRBJ1-6, the complete variable domain reads DGGITQSPKYLFRKEGQNVTLSCEQNLNHDAMYWYRQDPGQGLRLIYYSQIVNDFQKGDIAEGYSVSREKKESFPLTVTSAQKNPTAFYLCASSIDLRDPLHFGNGTRLTVT.

CDR3 sequence reads: CASSPQASRWDYGYTF. CDR3 coding DNA: TGTGCCAGTAGTCCCCAAGCCTCACGGTGGGACTATGGCTACACCTTC. V gene TRBV19 combines with J gene TRBJ1-2; D is undetermined. Germline CDR1 LNHDA, CDR2 SQIVND (reference sequence). The CDR3 spans 16 residues. V was cut by 5 bases and J by 3 bases, with 19 bases left in between.

Points on this clone: The same CDR3 is also encoded by other DNA sequences in this sample. The gene calls are TRBV9 and TRBJ2-2; D not certain. The CDR3 extends over 13 amino acids. V gave up 0 bases and J gave up 3 bases, with 3 bases separating them. In germline, CDR1 is SGDLS, CDR2 YYNGEE. CDR3 in amino acids: CASSVVDTGELFF. Here the CDR3 DNA reads TGTGCCAGCAGCGTAGTGGACACCGGGGAGCTGTTTTTT.

This clone was observed a few times. The genes are TRBV7-9 and TRBJ2-2, with D possibly TRBD1 on 5 matching bases. V was cut by 2 bases and J by 5 bases, with 12 bases left in between. The germline V gene has CDR1 SEHNR and CDR2 FQNEAQ (reference sequence). The CDR3 spans 15 residues. The CDR3 spells CASSLSRAGTGELFF. The CDR3 region has the DNA TGTGCCAGCAGCTTAAGCAGGGCAGGGACCGGGGAGCTGTTTTTT. Using reference TRBV7-9 and TRBJ2-2 for the parts outside the CDR3, the full variable domain is DTGVSQNPRHKITKRGQNVTFRCDPISEHNRLYWYRQTLGQGPEFLTYFQNEAQLEKSRLLSDRFSAERPKGSFSTLEIQRTEQGDSAMYLCASSLSRAGTGELFFGEGSRLTVL.

This chain links TRBV11-1 with TRBJ2-5; maybe TRBD2 (6 bases). This CDR3 is built from 14 residues. Deletions cut 4 bases from V and 5 bases from J, with 14 bases between. Germline V lookup: CDR1 SGHAT, CDR2 FQDESV (reference sequence). Here the CDR3 reads CASSSKAGWETQYF. The CDR3 DNA sequence: TGTGCCAGCAGCTCGAAGGCGGGGTGGGAGACCCAGTACTTC.

This clone was picked up one time. V usage is TRBV2 and J usage is TRBJ1-5; 10 nucleotides match TRBD1. CDR1 SNHLY and CDR2 FYNNEI come from the germline V gene. J was trimmed by 5 bases and V by 6 bases; bases with no gene match: 4. This CDR3 has 14 amino acids. The CDR3 loop is CASRPDRGDQPQHF. As DNA, the CDR3 is TGTGCCAGCAGGCCGGACAGGGGGGATCAGCCCCAGCATTTT.

This chain links TRBV7-9 with TRBJ1-1; TRBD1 matches at 8 bases. This CDR3 is built from 15 residues. Per germline, CDR1 SEHNR and CDR2 FQNEAQ (reference sequence). Trimming removed 5 bases from V and 3 bases from J; junction bases left unmatched: 8. CDR3 DNA: TGTGCCAGCAGCCCGCGGACAGGGAGGGACACTGAAGCTTTCTTT. As protein: CASSPRTGRDTEAFF. The whole variable domain, filled in from reference TRBV7-9 and TRBJ1-1, reads DTGVSQNPRHKITKRGQNVTFRCDPISEHNRLYWYRQTLGQGPEFLTYFQNEAQLEKSRLLSDRFSAERPKGSFSTLEIQRTEQGDSAMYLCASSPRTGRDTEAFFGQGTRLTVV.